A selection of T cell receptor beta chains follows, all from one sample in a study of OX40 agonist ivuxolimab in advanced cancers. Here immunoSEQ multiplex PCR was the method, and the copy in TCRdb shows in-frame clones only, minus some. In the table there are about 75,000 clones, 86% of which are singletons. Sequenced here: CD4+ or CD8+ T cells sorted from blood, sampled in a trial of the OX40 agonist ivuxolimab. The receptor source for this set is an adult with an advanced solid tumor such as melanoma, head and neck, liver or kidney cancer. CDR3s include the opening cysteine and the closing phenylalanine or tryptophan. The D gene is left open where the match is weak. Not every row has a clone size; where given, it reads once, few, many or a size class.

TRBJ2-1	NA	TRBV30	TRBD1	TGTGCCTGGAATTACGGACAGGGAGTAGATGAGCAGTTCTTC	CAWNYGQGVDEQFF
TRBJ1-2	NA	TRBV30	NA	TGTGCCGGATTAAACAGGGTAGAGGGCTACACCTTC	CAGLNRVEGYTF
TRBJ1-1	NA	TRBV5-1	NA	TGCGCCAGCAGCCGACTGGACCCTCGGGACACTGAAGCTTTCTTT	CASSRLDPRDTEAFF
TRBJ1-5	NA	TRBV28	TRBD1	TGTGCCAGCAGTTATATGACAGGGTCTATGCAGCCCCAGCATTTT	CASSYMTGSMQPQHF
TRBJ1-1	NA	TRBV2	NA	TGTGCCAGCAGTAAGCAGGGGCAGAACACTGAAGCTTTCTTT	CASSKQGQNTEAFF
TRBJ1-3	few	TRBV7-2	TRBD1	TGTGCCAGCAGACCGAGCTCAGGACAGGGAGGATTTGGAAACACCATATATTTT	CASRPSSGQGGFGNTIYF
TRBJ1-1	NA	TRBV5-4	TRBD1	TGTGCCAGCAGCCGGGGACAGATGAACACTGAAGCTTTCTTT	CASSRGQMNTEAFF
TRBJ1-6	NA	TRBV28	NA	TGTGCCAGCAGTTGGCCCGGGACAATCAGCGAGATTGGGGATAATTCACCCCTCCACTTT	CASSWPGTISEIGDNSPLHF
TRBJ2-1	NA	TRBV14	TRBD1	TGTGCCAGCAGCCGCACACTCGACAGGGGGCGAACCTACAATGAGCAGTTCTTC	CASSRTLDRGRTYNEQFF
TRBJ2-1	NA	TRBV29-1	NA	TGCAGCGCGAACGGATTGGAGCAGTTCTTC	CSANGLEQFF
TRBJ1-1	once	TRBV6-6	NA	TGTGCCAGCACTCCACCGGGTCGAGGGCGGCTTGAAGCTTTCTTT	CASTPPGRGRLEAFF
TRBJ2-1	NA	TRBV7-3	TRBD2	TGTGCCAGCAGTCCCAGGCTAGCGGGAGATAAGAATGAGCAGTTCTTC	CASSPRLAGDKNEQFF
TRBJ2-3	NA	TRBV7-6	NA	TGTGCCAGCAGCTACAAACCGCCCGGGGCGGAGGGCACAGATACGCAGTATTTT	CASSYKPPGAEGTDTQYF
TRBJ2-7	NA	TRBV18	NA	TGTGCCAGCTCACCAAGCCCGGAGACCTACGAGCAGTACTTC	CASSPSPETYEQYF
TRBJ1-2	once	TRBV5-1	NA	TGCGCCAGCAGCTTGGATGGGGGGAACTATGGCTACACCTTC	CASSLDGGNYGYTF
TRBJ2-7	NA	TRBV18	NA	TGTGCCAGCTCACCACGGTCGGGTCACGAGCAGTACTTC	CASSPRSGHEQYF
TRBJ2-1	once	TRBV7-9	NA	TGTGCCAGCAGCTTAGGCCAGACAACTGGTGGTGAGCAGTTCTTC	CASSLGQTTGGEQFF
TRBJ2-7	NA	TRBV6-6	NA	TGTGCCAGCCGGGGCGACTACGAGCAGTACTTC	CASRGDYEQYF
TRBJ2-7	NA	TRBV13	TRBD2	TGTGCCAGCTCGCGGGGGGGAGGCGAGCAGTACTTC	CASSRGGGEQYF
TRBJ2-1	NA	TRBV20-1	NA	TGCAGTGCTAGGGAGTACAATGAGCAGTTCTTC	CSAREYNEQFF